This T cell receptor (beta chain) was retrieved from a study of blood T cells in healthy people across ages. On the study more broadly: Researchers report that template switching captured about one barcoded beta molecule per two T cells.

Primers used in a second PCR of roughly 7 to 11 cycles were a sample-barcoded 5' primer and a J-beta primer mix. Individual samples furnished no less than 2.5 million CDR3-containing paired-end reads apiece. TCRdb fed the 5' RACE reads into MiXCR, producing one record per CDR3 protein. This sample has approximately 940,000 distinct CDR3 sequences, with about 44% found just once. At least 5.5 micrograms of total RNA were extracted per sample. The sequence derives from a man younger than 40 in good health. The specimen sequenced was blood.

The CDR3 DNA is TGCGCCAGCAGCCTAGAGGGACAGGGAAACTCACCCCTCCACTTT. It yields the protein CASSLEGQGNSPLHF. The rearrangement joins TRBV4-3 to TRBJ1-6; 9 nucleotides align to TRBD1. Unmatched junction bases numbered 8, after V lost 4 bases and J lost 10 bases. Germline loops: CDR1 LGHNA, CDR2 YSLEER. This CDR3 is built from 15 residues.